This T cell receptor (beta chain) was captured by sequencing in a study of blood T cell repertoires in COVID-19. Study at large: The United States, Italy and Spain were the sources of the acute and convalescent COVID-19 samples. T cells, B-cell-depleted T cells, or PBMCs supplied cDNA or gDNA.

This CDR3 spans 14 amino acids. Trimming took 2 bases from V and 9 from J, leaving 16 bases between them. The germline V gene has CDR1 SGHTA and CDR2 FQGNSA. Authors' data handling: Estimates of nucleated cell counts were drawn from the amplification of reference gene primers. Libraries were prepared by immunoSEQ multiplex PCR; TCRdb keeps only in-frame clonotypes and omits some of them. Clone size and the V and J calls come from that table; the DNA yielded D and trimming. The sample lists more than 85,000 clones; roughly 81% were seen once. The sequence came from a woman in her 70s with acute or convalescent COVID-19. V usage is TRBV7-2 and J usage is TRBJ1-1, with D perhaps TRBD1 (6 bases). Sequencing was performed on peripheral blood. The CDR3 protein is CASSLTSDRRKAFF. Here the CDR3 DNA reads TGTGCCAGCAGCTTAACTTCGGACAGACGAAAAGCTTTCTTT. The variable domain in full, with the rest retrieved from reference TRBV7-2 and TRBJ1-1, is GAGVSQSPSNKVTEKGKDVELRCDPISGHTALYWYRQSLGQGLEFLIYFQGNSAPDKSGLPSDRFSAERTGGSVSTLTIQRTQQEDSAVYLCASSLTSDRRKAFFGQGTRLTVV.